These T cell receptor beta chains were read from a single sample in a study of T cell changes during pregnancy in multiple sclerosis. The table came from immunoSEQ multiplex PCR; TCRdb's copy has only in-frame clones and leaves some out. The profile shows 130,000 or so clones, 90% to 95% of them singletons. The specimen was peripheral blood, collected before pregnancy. The receptor source for this set is a female donor with multiple sclerosis, enrolled in a pregnancy study. The CDR3 runs from the conserved cysteine through the conserved F or W. The D gene is left open where the match is weak. The size of a clone is reported for some rows only, either as once, few or many, or as a class for expanded clones.

v_gene	j_gene	abundance	d_gene	CDR3nt	CDR3aa
TRBV5-1	TRBJ1-1	once	.	TGCGCCAGCAGCTTGACAGGGTTAACTGAAGCTTTCTTT	CASSLTGLTEAFF
TRBV29-1	TRBJ2-2	.	TRBD2	TGCAGCTATGGACTAGCGGGGGGCACCGGGGAGCTGTTTTTT	CSYGLAGGTGELFF
TRBV6-1	TRBJ1-2	.	.	TGTGCCAGCAGTGAAGCTCCCCTGGACAGTGTGAGCGGCTACACCTTC	CASSEAPLDSVSGYTF
TRBV7-2	TRBJ2-5	.	.	TGTGCCAGCAGCCTATTATGGGGCCGGGAGACCCAGTACTTC	CASSLLWGRETQYF
TRBV30	TRBJ2-7	.	.	TGTGCCTGGAGTGTGGGCCAGCCGTCCTACGAGCAGTACTTC	CAWSVGQPSYEQYF
TRBV5-1	TRBJ1-1	.	.	TGCGCCAGCAGCCCACCGCAGGCAGAGAACACTGAAGCTTTCTTT	CASSPPQAENTEAFF
TRBV28	TRBJ2-2	.	.	TGTGCCAGCAGTTCCGAGGGCCGGGTGATGTTTTTT	CASSSEGRVMFF
TRBV28	TRBJ2-1	few	.	TGTGCCAGCACCCTAGGGGGTGAGCAGTTCTTC	CASTLGGEQFF
TRBV5-1	TRBJ2-7	.	.	TGCGCCAGCAGCTCCGGACAGCGATACGAGCAGTACTTC	CASSSGQRYEQYF
TRBV10-3	TRBJ1-2	.	TRBD1	TGTGCCAGCCGAGACAGGGGGCTTAGGGACTATGGCTACACCTTC	CASRDRGLRDYGYTF
TRBV19	TRBJ1-1	.	.	TGTGCCAGTAGTATGGGGCCGATGAACACTGAAGCTTTCTTT	CASSMGPMNTEAFF
TRBV30	TRBJ2-7	.	.	TGTGCCTGGAGTGGGGGCGGCTACGAGCAGTACTTC	CAWSGGGYEQYF
TRBV30	TRBJ1-5	.	.	TGTGCCTGGAGTGAGGGGCAGGTAGCGGTGTATAGCAATCAGCCCCAGCATTTT	CAWSEGQVAVYSNQPQHF
TRBV2	TRBJ1-6	.	TRBD1	TGTGCCAGCAGTGTCCGGACAGGGAATAATTCACCCCTCCACTTT	CASSVRTGNNSPLHF
TRBV14	TRBJ1-2	.	TRBD1	TGTGCCAGCAGCCAAACAGGGGGACCCTTTATAGGCTATGGCTACACCTTC	CASSQTGGPFIGYGYTF
TRBV14	TRBJ2-7	.	.	TGTGCCAGCAGCCAAGCAGGGTATGAGCAGTACTTC	CASSQAGYEQYF
TRBV28	TRBJ1-5	once	.	TGTGCCAGCAGTTTGAGGGTTTTTAGCAATCAGCCCCAGCATTTT	CASSLRVFSNQPQHF
TRBV28	TRBJ1-1	.	.	TGTGCCGGCAGTTTAAAAGGACTCCGATCGGTGAACACTGAAGCTTTCTTT	CAGSLKGLRSVNTEAFF
TRBV5-5	TRBJ2-3	.	TRBD2	TGTGCCAGCAGCGAGACTAGCGGGAGCCCCGCAGATACGCAGTATTTT	CASSETSGSPADTQYF
TRBV15	TRBJ2-7	.	TRBD1	TGTGCCACCAGCAGAGAGGCACAGGGGGCGGACGAGCAGTACTTC	CATSREAQGADEQYF
TRBV6-5	TRBJ1-2	.	.	TGTGCCAGCAGTCGGGGGGGCGAGCAGTCTCATGGCTACACCTTC	CASSRGGEQSHGYTF
TRBV5-1	TRBJ2-2	.	.	TGCGCCAGCAGCCCGGGACACATGAACACCGGGGAGCTGTTTTTT	CASSPGHMNTGELFF